This TCR beta chain was observed in a study of T cells in Graves' hyperthyroidism and ophthalmopathy. This clonotype showed up many times. Trimming cost V 5 bases and J 9 bases, with 14 bases left between them. This CDR3 is 13 amino acids long. Germline V gene sequence: CDR1 DFQATT, CDR2 SNEGSKA (reference sequence). Amplified TCR beta CDR3 regions derived from RNA transcripts. With the HTBI primer set, the TCR CDR3 went through a first round of RT-PCR. TCRdb ran MiXCR on the multiplex PCR reads and lists one entry per CDR3 protein. The data show 400,000 to 600,000 distinct CDR3 sequences, with about 16% seen just once and around 28% held by the top ten.

V gene TRBV20-1 combines with J gene TRBJ1-6; tentatively, D is TRBD1 (5 bases). The sequence derives from a young woman with Graves' ophthalmopathy. Sequencing input: blood. The DNA for the CDR3 is TGCAGTGCTGTGATTATGGGGGGTTCACCCCTCCACTTT. Translated, it gives CSAVIMGGSPLHF.